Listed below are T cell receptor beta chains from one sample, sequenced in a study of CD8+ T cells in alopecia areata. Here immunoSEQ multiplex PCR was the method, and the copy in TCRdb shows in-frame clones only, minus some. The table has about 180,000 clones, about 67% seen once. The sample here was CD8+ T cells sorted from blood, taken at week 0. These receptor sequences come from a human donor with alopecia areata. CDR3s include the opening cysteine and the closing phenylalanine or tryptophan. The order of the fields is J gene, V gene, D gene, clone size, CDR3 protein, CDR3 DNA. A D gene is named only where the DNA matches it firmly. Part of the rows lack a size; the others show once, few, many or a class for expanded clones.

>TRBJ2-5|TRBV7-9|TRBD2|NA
CASTPPGGPGTQYF
TGTGCCAGCACCCCACCGGGGGGGCCCGGGACCCAGTACTTC
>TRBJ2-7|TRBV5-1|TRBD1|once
CASSPGQGIYEQYF
TGCGCCAGCAGCCCCGGACAGGGGATCTACGAGCAGTACTTC
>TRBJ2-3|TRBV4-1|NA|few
CASSQGFGQRPDF
TGCGCCAGCAGCCAAGGGTTTGGACAACGACCCGATTTT
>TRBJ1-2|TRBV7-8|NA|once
CASSTLRDTSF
TGTGCCAGCAGCACTCTCCGGGACACCTCCTTC
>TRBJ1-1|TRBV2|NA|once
CASSQGRAEAFF
TGTGCCAGCAGTCAAGGTCGCGCCGAAGCTTTCTTT
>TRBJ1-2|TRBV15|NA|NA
CATSGEGSYGYTF
TGTGCCACCAGCGGCGAGGGTAGCTATGGCTACACCTTC
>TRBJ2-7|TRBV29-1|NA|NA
CSGRDQRSYEQYF
TGCAGCGGCCGGGACCAACGCTCCTACGAGCAGTACTTC
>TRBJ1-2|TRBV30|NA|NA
CAWSVLPVDGYTF
TGTGCCTGGAGTGTACTGCCCGTGGATGGCTACACCTTC
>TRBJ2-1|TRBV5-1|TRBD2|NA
CASSYRGGHNEQFF
TGCGCCAGCAGCTACCGCGGGGGTCACAATGAGCAGTTCTTC
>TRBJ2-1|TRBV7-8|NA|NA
CASSLAGGYNEQFF
TGTGCCAGCAGCTTAGCGGGGGGCTACAATGAGCAGTTCTTC
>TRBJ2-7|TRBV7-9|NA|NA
CASSLNMAAGEQYF
TGTGCCAGCAGCTTAAATATGGCAGCAGGCGAGCAGTACTTC
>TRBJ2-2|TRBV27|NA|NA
CASSYSQDGTGELFF
TGTGCCAGCAGTTACTCACAGGATGGGACCGGGGAGCTGTTTTTT
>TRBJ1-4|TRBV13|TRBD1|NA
CASGHRGLETNEKLFF
TGTGCCAGCGGCCACAGGGGACTTGAGACCAATGAAAAACTGTTTTTT
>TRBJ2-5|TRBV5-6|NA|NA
CASSLAIQETQYF
TGTGCCAGCAGCTTGGCGATCCAAGAGACCCAGTACTTC
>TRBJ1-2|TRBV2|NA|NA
CARLTGNSGYTF
TGTGCCAGACTAACCGGGAACTCCGGCTACACCTTC
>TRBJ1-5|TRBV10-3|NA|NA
CAISRDSNQPQHF
TGTGCCATCAGCCGGGACAGCAATCAGCCCCAGCATTTT
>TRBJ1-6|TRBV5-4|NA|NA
CASSLGRGDSPLHF
TGTGCCAGCAGCTTGGGCCGGGGGGATTCACCCCTCCACTTT
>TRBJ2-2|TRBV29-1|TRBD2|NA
CSVVLAGARSGIGELFF
TGCAGCGTCGTGCTAGCGGGGGCCCGTTCGGGGATCGGGGAGCTGTTTTTT
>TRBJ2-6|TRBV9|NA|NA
CASSVAGANVLTF
TGTGCCAGCAGCGTTGCTGGGGCCAACGTCCTGACTTTC
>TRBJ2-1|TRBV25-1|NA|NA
CASSELVGYNEQFF
TGTGCCAGCAGTGAATTGGTAGGTTACAATGAGCAGTTCTTC
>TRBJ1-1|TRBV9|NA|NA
CASQRDTEAFF
TGTGCCAGCCAGAGGGACACTGAAGCTTTCTTT
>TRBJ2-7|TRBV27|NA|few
CASSFRISYEQYF
TGTGCCAGCAGTTTCCGGATCTCCTACGAGCAGTACTTC
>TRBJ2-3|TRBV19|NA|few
CASSTIFEGEDTQYF
TGTGCCAGTAGTACCATCTTTGAGGGGGAAGATACGCAGTATTTT